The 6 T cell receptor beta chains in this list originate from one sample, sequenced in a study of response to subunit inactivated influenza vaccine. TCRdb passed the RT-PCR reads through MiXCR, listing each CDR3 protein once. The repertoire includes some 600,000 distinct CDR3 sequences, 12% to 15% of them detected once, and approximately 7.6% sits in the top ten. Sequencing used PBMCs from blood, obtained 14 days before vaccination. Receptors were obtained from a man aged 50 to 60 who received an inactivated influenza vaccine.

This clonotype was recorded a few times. CDR3 amino acids: CSVVGGSGDTQYF. Written as DNA, the CDR3 is TGCAGCGTTGTAGGAGGGAGTGGTGATACGCAGTATTTT. The chain links TRBV29-1 to TRBJ2-3; tentatively, D is TRBD2 (6 bases). Trimming stripped 4 bases from V and 6 bases from J, with 14 bases between. The germline gives CDR1 SQVTM, CDR2 ANQGSEA. The CDR3 is made up of 13 amino acids.

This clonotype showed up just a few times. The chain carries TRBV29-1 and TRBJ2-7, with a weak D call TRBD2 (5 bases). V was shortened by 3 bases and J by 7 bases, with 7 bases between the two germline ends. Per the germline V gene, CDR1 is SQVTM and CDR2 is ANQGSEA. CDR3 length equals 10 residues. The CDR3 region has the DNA TGCAGCGTTGAGGGAGAGGAGCAGTACTTC. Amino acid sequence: CSVEGEEQYF.

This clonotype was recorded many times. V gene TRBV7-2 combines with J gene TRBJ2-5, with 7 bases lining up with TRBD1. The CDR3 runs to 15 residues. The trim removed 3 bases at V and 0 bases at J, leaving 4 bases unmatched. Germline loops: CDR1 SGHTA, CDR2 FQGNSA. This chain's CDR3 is CASSFWTGYQETQYF. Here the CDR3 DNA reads TGTGCCAGCAGCTTTTGGACAGGCTACCAAGAGACCCAGTACTTC.

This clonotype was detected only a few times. In DNA form, the CDR3 reads TGCGCCAGCAGTGAAGGCCCATGGACAGGGAAGGGGGCCGGGGAGCTGTTTTTT. The encoded protein is CASSEGPWTGKGAGELFF. V usage is TRBV10-2 and J usage is TRBJ2-2; 8 bases fit TRBD1. V lost 3 bases and J lost 6; bases outside the gene matches: 15. This CDR3 spans 18 amino acids. The germline gives CDR1 WSHSY, CDR2 SAAADI.

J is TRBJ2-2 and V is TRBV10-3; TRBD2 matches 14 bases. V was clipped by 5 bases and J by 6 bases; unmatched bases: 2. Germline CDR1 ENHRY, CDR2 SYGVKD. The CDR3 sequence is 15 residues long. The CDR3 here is CAISRTSGGPGELFF. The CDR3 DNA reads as TGTGCCATCAGTCGGACTAGCGGGGGGCCCGGGGAGCTGTTTTTT.

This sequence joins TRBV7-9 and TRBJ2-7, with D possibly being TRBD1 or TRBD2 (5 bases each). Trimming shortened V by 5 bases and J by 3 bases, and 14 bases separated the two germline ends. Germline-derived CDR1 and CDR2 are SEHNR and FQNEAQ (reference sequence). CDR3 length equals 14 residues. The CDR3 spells CASSRDPMNYEQYF. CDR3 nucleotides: TGTGCCAGCAGCCGGGACCCAATGAACTACGAGCAGTACTTC.